A selection of T cell receptor beta chains follows, all from one sample in a study of blood T cells in healthy people across ages. TCRdb processed the 5' RACE reads anew with MiXCR; each CDR3 protein has one entry. The data contain roughly 1.7 million distinct CDR3 sequences, about 31% of them singletons. The specimen sequenced was blood. These receptor sequences come from a woman in her 30s in good health. Both conserved end residues are part of each CDR3. The D gene is left open where the match is weak.

v_call	j_call	d_call	cdr3_aa
TRBV18	TRBJ2-7	TRBD1	CASSPMDRPYEQYF
TRBV5-1	TRBJ2-5	NA	CASSFQRAQETQYF
TRBV28	TRBJ2-5	NA	CASSPLGGAWETQYF
TRBV3-1	TRBJ2-2	NA	CASSPASQNTGELFF
TRBV29-1	TRBJ1-5	NA	CSPSNISSNQPQHF
TRBV6-1	TRBJ1-6	NA	CASIGKGPSVALHF
TRBV7-9	TRBJ2-7	TRBD1	CASSLGRQGVGVYEQYF
TRBV7-2	TRBJ1-1	NA	CASSLIGRQFNTEAFF
TRBV6-2/TRBV6-3	TRBJ1-2	TRBD1	CASSWDRDGSGGYTF
TRBV20-1	TRBJ1-1	NA	CSALPRARNTEAFF
TRBV12-3/TRBV12-4	TRBJ1-5	NA	CASSFGHPQPQHF
TRBV29-1	TRBJ2-1	NA	CSVGINEQFF
TRBV28	TRBJ2-3	NA	CASRGTVSTDTQYF
TRBV19	TRBJ1-5	NA	CASSTDRAKPHRPQHF
TRBV5-1	TRBJ1-1	NA	CASSSRTVRTNTEAFF